Listed here is a single T cell receptor beta chain. What it binds is unknown. The J segment lost 2 bases and the V segment lost 3 bases, leaving 9 bases of the junction unmatched. The CDR3 covers 18 residues. From germline, CDR1 is SGHVS and CDR2 FQNEAQ. The record originates from a study of cytomegalovirus exposure and HLA in healthy donors. 60 Vbeta and 13 Jbeta primers were used in PCR. Using immunoSEQ multiplex PCR, the repertoire was profiled, and TCRdb retains in-frame clones only, with some absent. The sample has fewer than 65,000 clones; 80% to 85% are singletons. Findings of the study overall: Most TCR sequences were seen very rarely across donors, but some public TCRs occurred in many.

Sequenced sample: PBMCs. The V call is TRBV7-8, the J call TRBJ2-6; 8 nucleotides match TRBD1. The TCR sequence derives from a man aged 25-45 years in good health and CMV-seronegative. In DNA, the CDR3 is TGTGCCAGCAGCTTCCGGACAGGGAATAGGGCTGGGGCCAACGTCCTGACTTTC. It codes for CASSFRTGNRAGANVLTF.